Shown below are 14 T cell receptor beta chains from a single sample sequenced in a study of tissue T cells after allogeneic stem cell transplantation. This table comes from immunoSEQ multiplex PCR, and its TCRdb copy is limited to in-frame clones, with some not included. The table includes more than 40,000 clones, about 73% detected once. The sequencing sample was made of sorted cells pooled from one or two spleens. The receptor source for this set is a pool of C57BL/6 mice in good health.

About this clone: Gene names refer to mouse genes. CDR3 residues: CASSLQGQNTLYF. The covered CDR3 bases are TGTGCAAGCAGCTTACAGGGTCAAAACACCTTGTAC. The V and J genes are TRBV16 and TRBJ2-4; D not resolved. The read ends 1 residue shy of where the CDR3 ends; the end is completed using the germline J gene. The V gene's germline CDR1 is SGHSA and CDR2 FRNQAP. This CDR3 comprises 13 residues. V lost 2 bases and J 1 base, leaving 4 bases between the germline ends.

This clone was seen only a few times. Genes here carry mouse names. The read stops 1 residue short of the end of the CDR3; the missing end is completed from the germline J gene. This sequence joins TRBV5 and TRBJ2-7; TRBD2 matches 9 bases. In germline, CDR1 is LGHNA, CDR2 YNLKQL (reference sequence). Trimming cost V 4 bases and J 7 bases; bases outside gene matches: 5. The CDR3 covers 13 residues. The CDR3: CASSPLGGLEQYF. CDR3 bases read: TGTGCCAGCAGCCCCCTGGGGGGGTTGGAACAGTAC.

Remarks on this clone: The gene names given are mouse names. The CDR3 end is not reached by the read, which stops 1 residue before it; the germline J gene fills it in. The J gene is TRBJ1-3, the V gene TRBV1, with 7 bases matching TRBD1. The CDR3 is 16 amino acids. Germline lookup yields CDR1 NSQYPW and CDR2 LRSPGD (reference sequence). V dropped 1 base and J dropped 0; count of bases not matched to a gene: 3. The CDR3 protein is CTCSAGTGDSGNTLYF. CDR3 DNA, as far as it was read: TGCACCTGCAGTGCAGGAACAGGGGATTCTGGAAATACGCTCTAT.

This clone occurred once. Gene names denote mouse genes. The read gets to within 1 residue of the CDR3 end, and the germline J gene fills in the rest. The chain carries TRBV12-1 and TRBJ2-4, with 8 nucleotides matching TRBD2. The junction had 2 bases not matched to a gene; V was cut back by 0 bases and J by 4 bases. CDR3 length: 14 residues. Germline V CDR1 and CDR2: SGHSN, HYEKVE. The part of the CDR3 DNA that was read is TGTGCCAGCTCTCTCGAACTGGGGGAAAACACCTTGTAC. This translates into CASSLELGENTLY. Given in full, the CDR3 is CASSLELGENTLYF.

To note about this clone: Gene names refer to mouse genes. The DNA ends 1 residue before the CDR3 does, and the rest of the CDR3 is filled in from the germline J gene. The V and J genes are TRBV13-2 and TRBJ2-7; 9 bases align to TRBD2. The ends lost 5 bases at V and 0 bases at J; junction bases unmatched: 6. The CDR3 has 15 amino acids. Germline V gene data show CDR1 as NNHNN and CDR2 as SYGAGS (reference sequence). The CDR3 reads CASGSDWGISYEQYF. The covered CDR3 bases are TGTGCCAGCGGCTCCGACTGGGGGATCTCCTATGAACAGTAC.

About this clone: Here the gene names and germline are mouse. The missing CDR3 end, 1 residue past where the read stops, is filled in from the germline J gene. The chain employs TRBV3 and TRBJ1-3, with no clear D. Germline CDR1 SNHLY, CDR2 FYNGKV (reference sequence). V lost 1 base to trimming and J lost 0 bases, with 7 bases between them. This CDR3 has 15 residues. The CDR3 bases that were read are TGTGCCAGCAGCTTAGGACAAAATTCTGGAAATACGCTCTAT. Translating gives CASSLGQNSGNTLY. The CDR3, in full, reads CASSLGQNSGNTLYF. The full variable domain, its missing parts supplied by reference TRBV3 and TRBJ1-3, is GPKVLQIPSHQIIDMGQMVTLNCDPVSNHLYFYWYKQILGQQMEFLVNFYNGKVMEKSKLFKDQFSVERPDGSYFTLKIQPTALEDSAVYFCASSLGQNSGNTLYFGEGSRLIVV.

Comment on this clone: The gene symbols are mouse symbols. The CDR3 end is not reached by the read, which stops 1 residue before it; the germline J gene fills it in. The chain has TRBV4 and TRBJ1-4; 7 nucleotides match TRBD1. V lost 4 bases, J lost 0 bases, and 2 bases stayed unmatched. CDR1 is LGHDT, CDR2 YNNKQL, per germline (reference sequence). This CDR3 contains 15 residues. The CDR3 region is CASSSGQISNERLFF. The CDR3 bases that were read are TGTGCCAGCAGCTCGGGACAGATTTCCAACGAAAGATTATTT.

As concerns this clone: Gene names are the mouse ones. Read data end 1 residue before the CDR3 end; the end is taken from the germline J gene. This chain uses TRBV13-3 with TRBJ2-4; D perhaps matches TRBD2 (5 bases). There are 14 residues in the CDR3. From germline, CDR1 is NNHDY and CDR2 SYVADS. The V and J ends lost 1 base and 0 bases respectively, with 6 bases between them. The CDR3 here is CASSDPGSQNTLYF. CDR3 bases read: TGTGCCAGCAGTGATCCTGGGAGTCAAAACACCTTGTAC.

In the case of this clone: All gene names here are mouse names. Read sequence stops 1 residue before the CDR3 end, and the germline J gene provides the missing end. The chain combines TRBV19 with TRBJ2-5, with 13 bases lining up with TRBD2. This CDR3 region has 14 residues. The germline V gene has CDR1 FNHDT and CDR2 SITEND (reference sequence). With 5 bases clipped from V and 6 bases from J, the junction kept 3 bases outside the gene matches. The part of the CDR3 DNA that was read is TGTGCCAGCAGGGACTGGGGGGGCGTCGACACCCAGTAC. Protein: CASRDWGGVDTQY. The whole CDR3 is CASRDWGGVDTQYF.

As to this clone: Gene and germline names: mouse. The CDR3 sequence is CASSQDWGGANTLYF. The CDR3 DNA, read in part, is TGTGCCAGCAGTCAGGACTGGGGGGGCGCGAACACCTTGTAC. The chain couples TRBV15 to TRBJ2-4, with 13 bases identical to TRBD2. With the read ending 1 residue before the CDR3 end, the germline J gene is used to fill in that end. The germline V gene encodes CDR1 SGHND and CDR2 FRSKSL. The CDR3 contains 15 residues. V trimming: 5 bases; J trimming: 6 bases; junction bases outside the gene matches: 5.

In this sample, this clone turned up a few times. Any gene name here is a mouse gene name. The CDR3 DNA, read in part, is TGTGCCTGGAGCCTATCTGGGGCAGGGTATGAACAGTAC. This translates into CAWSLSGAGYEQY. The complete CDR3 sequence is CAWSLSGAGYEQYF. The V and J genes are TRBV31 and TRBJ2-7, with D perhaps TRBD2 (6 bases). The observed sequence ends 1 residue before the CDR3 terminus, with the missing tail filled in from the germline J gene. The V and J ends lost 3 bases and 4 bases respectively, with 16 bases between them. Germline V gene sequence: CDR1 GKSSPN, CDR2 SITVG. CDR3 length: 14 amino acids.

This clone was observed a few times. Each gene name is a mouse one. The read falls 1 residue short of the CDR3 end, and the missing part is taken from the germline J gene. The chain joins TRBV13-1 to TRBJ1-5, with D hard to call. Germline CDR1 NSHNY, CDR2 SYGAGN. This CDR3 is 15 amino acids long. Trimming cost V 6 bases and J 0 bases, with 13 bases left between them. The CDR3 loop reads CASKEGRNNNQAPLF. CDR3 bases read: TGTGCCAGCAAGGAGGGCAGGAATAACAACCAGGCTCCGCTT.

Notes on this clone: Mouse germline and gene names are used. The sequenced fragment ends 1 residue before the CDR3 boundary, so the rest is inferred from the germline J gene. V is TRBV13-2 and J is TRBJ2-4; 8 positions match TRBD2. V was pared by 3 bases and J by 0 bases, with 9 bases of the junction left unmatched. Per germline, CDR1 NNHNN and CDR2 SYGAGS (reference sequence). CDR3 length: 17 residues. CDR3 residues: CASGVTLGGVSQNTLYF. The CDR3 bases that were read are TGTGCCAGCGGTGTCACTCTGGGGGGCGTTAGTCAAAACACCTTGTAC.

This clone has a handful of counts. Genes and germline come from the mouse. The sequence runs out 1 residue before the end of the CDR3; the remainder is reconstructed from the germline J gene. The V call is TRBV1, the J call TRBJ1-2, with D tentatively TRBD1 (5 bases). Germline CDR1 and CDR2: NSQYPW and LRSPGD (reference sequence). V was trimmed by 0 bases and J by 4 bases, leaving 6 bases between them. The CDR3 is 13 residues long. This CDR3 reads CTCSADRASDYTF. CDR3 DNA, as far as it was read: TGCACCTGCAGTGCAGACAGGGCCTCCGACTACACC.